This TCR beta chain emerged from a study of control samples from healthy donors and cancer patients (TCRdb year 2020). From a lookup of the germline V gene, CDR1 and CDR2 are SGHNT and YENEEA. Trimming at the junction amounts to 6 bases on V and 6 bases on J, and the germline ends lie 12 bases apart. Measured from the cysteine to the phenylalanine, the CDR3 is 14 residues long. The CDR3 DNA has 42 bases and is translated from base 1. A word on this clone: Its antigen is not yet known. The sample holds no much larger clone one base away, and base qualities are not on file.

The method was the immunoSEQ multiplex PCR assay. TCRdb carries this immuneACCESS record with in-frame sequences only. Its versions omit some clonotypes, under half of them owing to an unresolved V gene in the studies checked, with the rest unexplained. Recorded for this sample are fewer than 300,000 clones; around 79% of them occurred a single time. Of the sample, less than 15% is held by the ten largest clones. The source material was PBMCs. The sequence joins TRBV11-3 to TRBJ1-6; D gene: possibly TRBD1, on 5 matching bases. The TCR comes from a woman aged 55 to 70 with lung cancer. The nucleotide sequence is given as TGTGCCAGCAGTTCCGACAGCACTAATTCACCCCTCCACTTT. Protein translation: CASSSDSTNSPLHF.